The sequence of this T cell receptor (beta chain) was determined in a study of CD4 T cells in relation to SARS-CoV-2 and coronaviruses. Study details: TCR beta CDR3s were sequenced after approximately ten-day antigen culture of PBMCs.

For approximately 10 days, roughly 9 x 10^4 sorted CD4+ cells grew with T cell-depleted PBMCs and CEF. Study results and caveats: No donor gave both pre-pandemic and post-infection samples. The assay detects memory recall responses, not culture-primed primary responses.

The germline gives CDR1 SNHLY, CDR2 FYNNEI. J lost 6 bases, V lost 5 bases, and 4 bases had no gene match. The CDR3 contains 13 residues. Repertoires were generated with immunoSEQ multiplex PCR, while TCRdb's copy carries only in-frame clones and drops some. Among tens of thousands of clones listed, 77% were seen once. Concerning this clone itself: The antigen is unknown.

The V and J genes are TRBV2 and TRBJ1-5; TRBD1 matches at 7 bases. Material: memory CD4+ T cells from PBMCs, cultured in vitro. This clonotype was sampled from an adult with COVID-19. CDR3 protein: CASSRQGPQPQHF. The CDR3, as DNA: TGTGCCAGCAGTAGACAGGGTCCTCAGCCCCAGCATTTT.